The sequence of this T cell receptor (beta chain) was determined in a study of metastatic and nonmetastatic thyroid tumors. Study-wide background: For malignant and benign thyroid patients, tumor or nodule tissue and blood were the sources whose repertoires were compared.

This clone was observed many times. Antigen unknown. TCRdb ran MiXCR on the PCR reads. This table holds around 31,000 clones, roughly 30% found once. CDR3 length: 13 amino acids. V was shortened by 2 bases and J by 2 bases, with 5 bases between the two germline ends. Germline CDR1 MDHEN, CDR2 SYDVKM. Study-wide results and limits: A significant increase in TCR beta diversity was reportedly seen in malignant thyroid tumors relative to benign nodules, in blood and tumor.

Each patient went into thyroid surgery without having received any treatment. The rearrangement joins TRBV28 to TRBJ2-3; D is unresolved. The receptor's source is a female donor with papillary thyroid cancer or a benign thyroid nodule (not recorded which). Some clones in this sample may be carry-over from other donors' samples. The sequencing input was blood. CDR3 residues: CASSLPYTDTQYF. CDR3 DNA sequence: TGTGCCAGCAGTTTACCTTACACAGATACGCAGTATTTT.